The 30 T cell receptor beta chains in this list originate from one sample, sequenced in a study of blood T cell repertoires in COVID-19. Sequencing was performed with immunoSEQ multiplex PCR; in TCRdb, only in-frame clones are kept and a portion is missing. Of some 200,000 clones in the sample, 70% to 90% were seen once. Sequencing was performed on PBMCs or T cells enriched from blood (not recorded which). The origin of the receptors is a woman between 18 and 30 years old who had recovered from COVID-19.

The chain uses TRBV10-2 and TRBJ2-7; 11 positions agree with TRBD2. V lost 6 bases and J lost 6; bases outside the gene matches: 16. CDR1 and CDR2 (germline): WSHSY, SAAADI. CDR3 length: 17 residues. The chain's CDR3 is CASRSYEITGTSGEQYF. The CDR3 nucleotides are TGCGCCAGCAGGTCCTACGAGATAACCGGGACTAGCGGCGAGCAGTACTTC.

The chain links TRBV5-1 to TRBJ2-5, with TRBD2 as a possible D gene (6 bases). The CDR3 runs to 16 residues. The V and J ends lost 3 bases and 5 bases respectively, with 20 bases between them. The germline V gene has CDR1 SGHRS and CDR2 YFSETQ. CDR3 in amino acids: CASSSTTGLLGETQYF. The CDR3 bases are TGCGCCAGCAGCTCAACCACGGGACTCTTGGGGGAGACCCAGTACTTC.

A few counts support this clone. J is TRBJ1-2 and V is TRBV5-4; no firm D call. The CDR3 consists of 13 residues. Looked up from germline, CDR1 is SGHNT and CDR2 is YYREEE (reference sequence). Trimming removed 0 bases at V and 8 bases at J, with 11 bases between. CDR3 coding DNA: TGTGCCAGCAGCTTGGCCCCAACCGGGGGCTACACCTTC. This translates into CASSLAPTGGYTF.

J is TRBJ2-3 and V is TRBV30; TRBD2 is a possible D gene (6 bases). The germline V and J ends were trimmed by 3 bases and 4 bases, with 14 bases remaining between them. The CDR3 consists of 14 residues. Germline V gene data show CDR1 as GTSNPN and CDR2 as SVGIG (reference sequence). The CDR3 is CAWRVSGGADTQYF. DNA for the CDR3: TGTGCCTGGAGGGTGAGTGGAGGGGCAGATACGCAGTATTTT.

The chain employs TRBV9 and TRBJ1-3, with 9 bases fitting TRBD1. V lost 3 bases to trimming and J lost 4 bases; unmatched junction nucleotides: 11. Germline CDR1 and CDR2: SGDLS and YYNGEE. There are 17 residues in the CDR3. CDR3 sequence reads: CASSAGQGRPGGNTIYF. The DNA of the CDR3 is TGTGCCAGCAGCGCGGGACAGGGTAGGCCTGGGGGAAACACCATATATTTT. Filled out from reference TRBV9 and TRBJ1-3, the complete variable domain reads DSGVTQTPKHLITATGQRVTLRCSPRSGDLSVYWYQQSLDQGLQFLIQYYNGEERAKGNILERFSAQQFPDLHSELNLSSLELGDSALYFCASSAGQGRPGGNTIYFGEGSWLTVV.

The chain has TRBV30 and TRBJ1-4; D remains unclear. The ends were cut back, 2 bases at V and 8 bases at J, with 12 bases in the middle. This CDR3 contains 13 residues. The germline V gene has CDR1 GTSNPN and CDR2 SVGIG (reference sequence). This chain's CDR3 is CAWSRSGGEKLFF. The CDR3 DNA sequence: TGTGCCTGGAGTCGCAGCGGAGGGGAAAAACTGTTTTTT.

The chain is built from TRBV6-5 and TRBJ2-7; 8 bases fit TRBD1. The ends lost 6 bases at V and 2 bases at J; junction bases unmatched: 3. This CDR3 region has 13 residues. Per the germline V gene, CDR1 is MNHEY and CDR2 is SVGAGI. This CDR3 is CASRPGQAYEQYF. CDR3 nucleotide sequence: TGTGCCAGCAGACCGGGACAGGCCTACGAGCAGTACTTC.

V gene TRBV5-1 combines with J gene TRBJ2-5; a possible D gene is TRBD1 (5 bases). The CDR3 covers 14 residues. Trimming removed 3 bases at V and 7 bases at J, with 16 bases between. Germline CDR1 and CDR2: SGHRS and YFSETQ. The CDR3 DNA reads TGCGCCAGCAGCTCAGGACCCCGTACAGGGACCCAGTACTTC. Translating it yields CASSSGPRTGTQYF.

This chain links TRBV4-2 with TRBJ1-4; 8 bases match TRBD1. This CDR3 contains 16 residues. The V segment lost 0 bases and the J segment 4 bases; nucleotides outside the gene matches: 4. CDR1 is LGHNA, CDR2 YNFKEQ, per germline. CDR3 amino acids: CASSQDQGTGNEKLFF. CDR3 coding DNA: TGTGCCAGCAGCCAAGATCAGGGGACAGGTAATGAAAAACTGTTTTTT.

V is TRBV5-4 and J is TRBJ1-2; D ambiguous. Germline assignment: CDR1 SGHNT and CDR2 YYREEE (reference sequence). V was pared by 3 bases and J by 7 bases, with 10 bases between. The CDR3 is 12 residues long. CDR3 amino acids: CASSSNVGGYTF. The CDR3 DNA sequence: TGTGCCAGCAGCTCAAACGTCGGTGGCTACACCTTC.

DNA for the CDR3: TGTGCCATCAGTGAGTCAGTGGGGGGATGGGCTGAAGCTTTCTTT. This codes for CAISESVGGWAEAFF. The chain links TRBV10-3 to TRBJ1-1; D possibly corresponds to TRBD1 (5 bases). The CDR3 is made up of 15 amino acids. CDR1 is ENHRY and CDR2 is SYGVKD in the germline V gene. V gave up 0 bases and J gave up 6 bases, with 14 bases separating them.

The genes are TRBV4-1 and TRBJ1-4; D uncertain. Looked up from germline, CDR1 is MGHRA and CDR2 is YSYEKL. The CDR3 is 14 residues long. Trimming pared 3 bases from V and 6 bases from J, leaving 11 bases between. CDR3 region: CASSQSLADEKLFF. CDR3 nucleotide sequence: TGCGCCAGCAGCCAGTCTCTAGCGGATGAAAAACTGTTTTTT.

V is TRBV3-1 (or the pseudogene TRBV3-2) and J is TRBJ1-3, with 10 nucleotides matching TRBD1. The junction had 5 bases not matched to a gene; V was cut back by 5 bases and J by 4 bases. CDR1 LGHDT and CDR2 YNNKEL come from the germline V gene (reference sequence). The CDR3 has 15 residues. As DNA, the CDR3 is TGTGCCAGCAGCAAACCGGGACAGGGGGGAAACACCATATATTTT. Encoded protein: CASSKPGQGGNTIYF.

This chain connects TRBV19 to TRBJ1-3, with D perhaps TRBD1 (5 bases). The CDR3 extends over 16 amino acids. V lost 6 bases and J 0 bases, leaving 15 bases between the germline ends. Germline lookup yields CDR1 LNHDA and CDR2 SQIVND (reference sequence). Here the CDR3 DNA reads TGTGCCAGTAGGGCGACAGCCCATTCCTCTGGAAACACCATATATTTT. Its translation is CASRATAHSSGNTIYF.

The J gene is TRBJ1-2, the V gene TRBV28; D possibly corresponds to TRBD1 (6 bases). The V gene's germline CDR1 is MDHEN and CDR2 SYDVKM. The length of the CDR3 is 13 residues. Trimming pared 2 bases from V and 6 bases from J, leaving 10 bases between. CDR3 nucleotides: TGTGCCAGCAGTTTACAGGGGACCCATGGCTACACCTTC. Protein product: CASSLQGTHGYTF.

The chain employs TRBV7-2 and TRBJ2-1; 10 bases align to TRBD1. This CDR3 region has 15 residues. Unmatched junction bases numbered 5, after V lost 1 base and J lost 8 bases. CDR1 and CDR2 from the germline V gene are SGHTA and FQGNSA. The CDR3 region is CASSLGGTGVDEQFF. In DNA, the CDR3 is TGTGCCAGCAGCTTAGGAGGGACAGGGGTGGATGAGCAGTTCTTC.

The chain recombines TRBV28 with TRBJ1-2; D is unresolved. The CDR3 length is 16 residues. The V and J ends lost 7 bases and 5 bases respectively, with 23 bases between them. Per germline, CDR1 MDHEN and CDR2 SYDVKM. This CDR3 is CASTSTHGSWVYGYTF. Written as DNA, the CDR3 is TGTGCCAGCACATCGACTCACGGGAGCTGGGTGTATGGCTACACCTTC.

CDR3 DNA: TGTGCCAGCAGCTTGGGGACAGGGAACTCATTGAACACTGAAGCTTTCTTT. Amino acid sequence: CASSLGTGNSLNTEAFF. The chain couples TRBV5-4 to TRBJ1-1; 8 bases match TRBD1. Germline V lookup: CDR1 SGHNT, CDR2 YYREEE (reference sequence). V trimming: 0 bases; J trimming: 0 bases; junction bases outside the gene matches: 7. The CDR3 loop spans 17 amino acids.

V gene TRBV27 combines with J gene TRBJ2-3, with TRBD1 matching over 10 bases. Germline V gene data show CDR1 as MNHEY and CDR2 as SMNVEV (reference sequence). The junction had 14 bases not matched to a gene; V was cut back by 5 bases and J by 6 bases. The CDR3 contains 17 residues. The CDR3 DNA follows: TGTGCCAGCAGTACAAACTCCGGGACAGGGGTCGGTGATACGCAGTATTTT. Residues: CASSTNSGTGVGDTQYF.

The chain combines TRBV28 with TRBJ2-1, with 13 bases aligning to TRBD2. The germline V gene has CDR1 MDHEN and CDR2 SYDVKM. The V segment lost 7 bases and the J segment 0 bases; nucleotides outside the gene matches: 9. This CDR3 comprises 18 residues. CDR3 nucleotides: TGTGCCAGCAAGTTGTTGGGACTAGCGGGGAGCTCCTACAATGAGCAGTTCTTC. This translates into CASKLLGLAGSSYNEQFF.

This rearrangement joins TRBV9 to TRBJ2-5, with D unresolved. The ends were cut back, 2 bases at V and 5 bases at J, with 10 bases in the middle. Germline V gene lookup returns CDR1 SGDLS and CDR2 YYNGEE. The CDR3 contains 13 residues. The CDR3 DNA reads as TGTGCCAGCAGCGTCGAAGCTACGGAGACCCAGTACTTC. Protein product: CASSVEATETQYF.

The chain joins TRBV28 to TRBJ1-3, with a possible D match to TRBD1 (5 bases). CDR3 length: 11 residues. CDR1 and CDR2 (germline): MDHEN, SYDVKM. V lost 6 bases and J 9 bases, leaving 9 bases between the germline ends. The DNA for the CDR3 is TGTGCCAGCAGCCTAAGGGGCACCATATATTTT. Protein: CASSLRGTIYF. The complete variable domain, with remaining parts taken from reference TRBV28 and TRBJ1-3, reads DVKVTQSSRYLVKRTGEKVFLECVQDMDHENMFWYRQDPGLGLRLIYFSYDVKMKEKGDIPEGYSVSREKKERFSLILESASTNQTSMYLCASSLRGTIYFGEGSWLTVV.

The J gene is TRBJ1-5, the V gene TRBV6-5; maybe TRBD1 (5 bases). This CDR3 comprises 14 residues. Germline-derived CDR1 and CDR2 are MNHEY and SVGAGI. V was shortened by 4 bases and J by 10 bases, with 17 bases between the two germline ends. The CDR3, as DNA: TGTGCCAGCAGTTTGGCCGACAGTCCCACTCCCCAGCATTTT. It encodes CASSLADSPTPQHF.

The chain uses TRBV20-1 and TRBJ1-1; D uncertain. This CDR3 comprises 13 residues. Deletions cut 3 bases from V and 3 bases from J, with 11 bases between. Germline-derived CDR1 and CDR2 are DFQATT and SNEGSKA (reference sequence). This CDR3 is CSASPLADTEAFF. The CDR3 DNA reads TGCAGTGCTAGTCCCCTAGCGGACACTGAAGCTTTCTTT.

The CDR3 here is CASSARDTVNSPLHF. DNA of the CDR3: TGTGCCAGCAGCGCGAGAGATACAGTTAATTCACCCCTCCACTTT. V and J are TRBV9 and TRBJ1-6; D call uncertain. With 3 bases removed from V and 6 bases from J, the gap between germline ends came to 13 bases. This CDR3 has 15 amino acids. In germline, CDR1 is SGDLS, CDR2 YYNGEE.

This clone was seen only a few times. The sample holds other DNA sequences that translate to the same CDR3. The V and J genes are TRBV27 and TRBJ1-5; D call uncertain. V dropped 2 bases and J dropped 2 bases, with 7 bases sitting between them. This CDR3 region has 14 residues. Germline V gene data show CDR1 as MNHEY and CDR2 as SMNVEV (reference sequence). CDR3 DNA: TGTGCCAGCAGTTTAGGGCAGGGCAATCAGCCCCAGCATTTT. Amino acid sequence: CASSLGQGNQPQHF.

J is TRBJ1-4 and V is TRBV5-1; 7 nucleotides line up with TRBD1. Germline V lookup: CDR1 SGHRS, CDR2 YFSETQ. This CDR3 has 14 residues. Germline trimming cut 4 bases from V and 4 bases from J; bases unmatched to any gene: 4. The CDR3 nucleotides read TGCGCCAGCAGCCAGACAGGGATTAATGAAAAACTGTTTTTT. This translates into CASSQTGINEKLFF.

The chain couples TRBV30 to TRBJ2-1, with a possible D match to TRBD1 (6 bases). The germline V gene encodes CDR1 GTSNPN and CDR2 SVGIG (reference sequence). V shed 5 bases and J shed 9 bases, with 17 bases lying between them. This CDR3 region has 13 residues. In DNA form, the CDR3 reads TGTGCCTGGGTTGGACAGTTTCCAGCTGAGCAGTTCTTC. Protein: CAWVGQFPAEQFF. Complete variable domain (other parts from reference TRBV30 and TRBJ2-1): SQTIHQWPATLVQPVGSPLSLECTVEGTSNPNLYWYRQAAGRGLQLLFYSVGIGQISSEVPQNLSASRPQDRQFILSSKKLLLSDSGFYLCAWVGQFPAEQFFGPGTRLTVL.

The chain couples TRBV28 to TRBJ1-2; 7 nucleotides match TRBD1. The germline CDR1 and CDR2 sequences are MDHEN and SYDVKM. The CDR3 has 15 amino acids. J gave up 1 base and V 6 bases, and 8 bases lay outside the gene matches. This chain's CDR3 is CASSPRGGGNYGYTF. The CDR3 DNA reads TGTGCCAGCAGCCCACGAGGGGGCGGTAACTATGGCTACACCTTC.

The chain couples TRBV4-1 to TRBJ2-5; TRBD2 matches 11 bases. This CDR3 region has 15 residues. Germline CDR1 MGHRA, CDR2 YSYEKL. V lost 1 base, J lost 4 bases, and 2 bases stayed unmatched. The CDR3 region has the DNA TGCGCCAGCAGCCAAGTAGCGGGGGGGAGAGAGACCCAGTACTTC. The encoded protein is CASSQVAGGRETQYF.